Listed below are T cell receptor beta chains from one sample, sequenced in a study of spatial heterogeneity in lung cancer. TCRdb ran MiXCR on the 5' RACE reads and lists one entry per CDR3 protein. The repertoire holds roughly 5,100 distinct CDR3 sequences, over 25% seen once, with 42% in the top ten. Specimen: PBMCs, collected at surgery. The receptors shown here come from a male donor with early-stage non-small cell lung cancer. Both conserved end residues are part of each CDR3. D genes are given only for firm matches. Clone size, where shown, is once, few, many, or a class for clones that have expanded.

size	D	V	J	length	CDR3	DNA
few	TRBD2	TRBV6-6	TRBJ2-3	16	CASSYSGSTSADTQYF	TGTGCCAGCAGTTACTCCGGCAGTACTAGCGCAGATACGCAGTATTTT
medium-sized	.	TRBV7-9	TRBJ2-1	12	CASSPGYNEQFF	TGTGCCAGCAGCCCGGGCTACAATGAGCAGTTCTTC
.	.	TRBV7-9	TRBJ1-2	13	CASSLAGQEGYTF	TGTGCCAGCAGCTTAGCGGGGCAGGAAGGCTACACCTTC
.	TRBD1	TRBV28	TRBJ2-3	15	CASSLTGGPTDTQYF	TGTGCCAGCAGTTTGACAGGGGGGCCCACAGATACGCAGTATTTT
.	.	TRBV12-3/TRBV12-4	TRBJ1-5	13	CASSFSGNQPQHF	TGTGCCAGCAGTTTTAGCGGCAATCAGCCCCAGCATTTT
medium-sized	TRBD1	TRBV5-5	TRBJ2-1	14	CASSQPTGAEEQFF	TGTGCCAGCAGCCAGCCGACAGGGGCGGAAGAGCAGTTCTTC
medium-sized	.	TRBV20-1	TRBJ2-5	14	CSAREQGRQETQYF	TGCAGTGCTAGAGAGCAGGGCCGGCAAGAGACCCAGTACTTC
many	TRBD1	TRBV7-9	TRBJ2-1	14	CASGTGVTYNEQFF	TGTGCCAGCGGGACAGGGGTAACTTACAATGAGCAGTTCTTC
few	.	TRBV3-1	TRBJ2-3	15	CASSPDWNALDTQYF	TGTGCCAGCAGCCCAGACTGGAACGCTCTAGATACGCAGTATTTT
medium-sized	.	TRBV2	TRBJ1-6	13	CASRRVSDSPLHF	TGTGCCAGCCGCAGGGTATCGGATTCACCCCTCCACTTT
.	.	TRBV23-1	TRBJ2-7	19	CASSQSHPYRDTSSYEQYF	TGCGCCAGCAGTCAATCCCACCCTTACCGGGACACAAGCTCCTACGAGCAGTACTTC
.	.	TRBV3-1	TRBJ2-7	15	CASSQTEGYSYEQYF	TGTGCCAGCAGCCAAACAGAGGGGTACTCCTACGAGCAGTACTTC
medium-sized	.	TRBV28	TRBJ2-7	15	CASSLSAGIAYEQYF	TGTGCCAGCAGTTTATCGGCGGGAATCGCCTACGAGCAGTACTTC
many	TRBD1	TRBV7-9	TRBJ2-7	16	CASSAREDRGSYEQYF	TGTGCCAGCAGCGCTAGGGAGGACAGGGGGTCCTACGAGCAGTACTTC
.	.	TRBV12-5	TRBJ2-7	15	CASGLAYGGTYEQYF	TGTGCTAGTGGTTTGGCTTATGGGGGGACCTACGAGCAGTACTTC
medium-sized	.	TRBV7-9	TRBJ2-1	12	CASSLSSNEQFF	TGTGCCAGCAGCTTATCATCCAATGAGCAGTTCTTC
.	TRBD2	TRBV15	TRBJ2-5	15	CATSSRGRVVGTQYF	TGTGCCACCAGCAGCCGGGGGAGGGTCGTTGGGACCCAGTACTTC
.	.	TRBV15	TRBJ2-1	17	CATSRDKGSSSYNEQFF	TGTGCCACCAGCAGAGATAAGGGGTCGAGCTCCTACAATGAGCAGTTCTTC
medium-sized	TRBD1	TRBV29-1	TRBJ1-2	15	CSVGPQGVTPWGYTF	TGCAGCGTGGGACCACAGGGGGTAACGCCCTGGGGCTACACCTTC
few	TRBD1	TRBV5-6	TRBJ2-5	14	CASSFIRGRETQYF	TGTGCCAGCAGCTTTATCAGGGGGCGGGAGACCCAGTACTTC
.	.	TRBV18	TRBJ2-3	16	CASSPPGPRSTDTQYF	TGTGCCAGCTCACCGCCGGGACCGAGAAGCACAGATACGCAGTATTTT
.	TRBD2	TRBV19	TRBJ2-3	14	CASSISGGTDTQYF	TGTGCCAGTAGTATCAGCGGGGGAACAGATACGCAGTATTTT
.	.	TRBV2	TRBJ2-5	13	CASSPELQETQYF	TGTGCCAGCAGTCCTGAGCTACAAGAGACCCAGTACTTC
medium-sized	.	TRBV7-7	TRBJ2-5	13	CASSLGGQETQYF	TGTGCCAGCAGCTTGGGCGGCCAAGAGACCCAGTACTTC
.	.	TRBV27	TRBJ1-3	14	CASSFSGSGNTIYF	TGTGCCAGCAGTTTCTCAGGTTCAGGAAACACCATATATTTT
.	TRBD1	TRBV5-1	TRBJ1-2	14	CASSNGQGGHGYTF	TGCGCCAGCAGTAACGGACAGGGGGGCCATGGCTACACCTTC
.	.	TRBV7-2	TRBJ1-5	14	CASVEGPSGQPQHF	TGTGCCAGCGTGGAGGGCCCGTCAGGGCAGCCCCAGCATTTT
medium-sized	TRBD1	TRBV28	TRBJ1-1	15	CAAGTGTGSWTEAFF	TGTGCCGCCGGGACAGGGACAGGAAGTTGGACTGAAGCTTTCTTT
medium-sized	.	TRBV7-8	TRBJ2-3	16	CASSLRIGYSTDTQYF	TGTGCCAGCAGCTTAAGGATAGGATATAGCACAGATACGCAGTATTTT
many	.	TRBV10-3	TRBJ1-1	13	CAISEHLNTEAFF	TGTGCCATCAGTGAACATTTGAACACTGAAGCTTTCTTT
medium-sized	.	TRBV6-2/TRBV6-3	TRBJ2-2	14	CASSPSYDTGELFF	TGTGCCAGCAGCCCTTCCTACGACACCGGGGAGCTGTTTTTT
medium-sized	.	TRBV7-2	TRBJ2-7	14	CASSLQGTPYEQYF	TGTGCCAGCAGCTTACAGGGAACCCCCTACGAGCAGTACTTC
.	.	TRBV6-2/TRBV6-3	TRBJ2-7	16	CASSYSRGGGLDEQYF	TGTGCCAGCAGTTACTCGAGAGGGGGTGGCCTGGACGAGCAGTACTTC
few	TRBD2	TRBV20-1	TRBJ2-1	12	CSAEGTSGEQFF	TGCAGTGCTGAAGGCACTAGCGGGGAGCAGTTCTTC
once	TRBD2	TRBV29-1	TRBJ2-5	15	CSALIGTNHQETQYF	TGCAGCGCTCTAATCGGGACTAACCATCAAGAGACCCAGTACTTC
medium-sized	TRBD2	TRBV20-1	TRBJ2-7	15	CSAQTSGRQTYEQYF	TGCAGTGCCCAGACTAGCGGGAGACAAACCTACGAGCAGTACTTC
medium-sized	.	TRBV7-8	TRBJ1-3	14	CASSLNRVGNTIYF	TGTGCCAGCAGCTTAAATAGGGTTGGAAACACCATATATTTT
many	.	TRBV15	TRBJ1-4	19	CATSRVGQFGISTNEKLFF	TGTGCCACCAGCAGAGTAGGGCAGTTCGGAATATCAACTAATGAAAAACTGTTTTTT
medium-sized	.	TRBV27	TRBJ2-3	11	CASTPTDTQYF	TGTGCCAGCACGCCGACAGATACGCAGTATTTT
medium-sized	.	TRBV20-1	TRBJ2-2	11	CSAYSGRELFF	TGCAGTGCCTACAGTGGGCGGGAGCTGTTTTTT
.	TRBD2	TRBV5-1	TRBJ2-7	14	CASSFGGGAYEQYF	TGCGCCAGCAGCTTTGGCGGGGGGGCCTACGAGCAGTACTTC
few	TRBD2	TRBV9	TRBJ2-1	13	CASSVREENEQFF	TGTGCCAGCAGCGTCCGGGAGGAAAATGAGCAGTTCTTC